This T cell receptor beta chain originates from a study of blood T cells in healthy people across ages. In the study overall: In model experiments, template switching was able to capture about one barcoded beta molecule for every two T cells that were present. Broader study findings: It was the long-lived donors that had more naive CD4+ cells and higher diversity than aged donors.

Worth noting for this clonotype: The antigen remains unidentified.

It was with a sample-barcoded 5' primer and a J-beta primer mix that a second PCR of roughly 7 to 12 cycles was run. Sequencing recovered at least 3 million CDR3-containing paired-end reads from each sample. TCRdb reanalysed the 5' RACE reads using MiXCR and keeps one entry per CDR3 protein. The data show approximately 770,000 distinct CDR3 sequences, with 55% to 75% seen just once and 22% held by the top ten. Donors ranged from about 6 to 90 years old and were healthy Caucasians in Russia. The CDR3 is 15 amino acids. J was trimmed by 8 bases and V by 2 bases; bases with no gene match: 10. Germline CDR1 KGHSH, CDR2 LQKENI.

The TCR comes from a man in his thirties or forties in good health. The genes are TRBV18 and TRBJ1-2; 8 positions agree with TRBD1. Sequencing was done on a sample of blood. CDR3 sequence reads: CASSPGRQGAEGYTF. In DNA form, the CDR3 reads TGTGCCAGCTCACCAGGGCGTCAGGGGGCCGAAGGCTACACCTTC.